The 7 T cell receptor beta chains listed next were all sequenced from one sample in a study of cytomegalovirus exposure and HLA in healthy donors. PCR primers comprised 60 Vbeta and 13 Jbeta primers. The repertoire was sequenced with immunoSEQ multiplex PCR; TCRdb's copy has only in-frame clones and lacks some. The table lists around 110,000 clones, over 70% of them singletons. Sequenced input: PBMCs. The source is a female donor in good health and CMV-seronegative.

The J gene is TRBJ2-3, the V gene TRBV13, with D tentatively TRBD2 (6 bases). The CDR3 is 15 amino acids. Germline CDR1 is PRHDT and CDR2 is FYEKMQ (reference sequence). Trimming cost V 8 bases and J 0 bases, with 15 bases left between them. CDR3 protein: CASGVAGRSTDTQYF. The CDR3, as DNA: TGTGCCAGCGGGGTTGCGGGACGCAGCACAGATACGCAGTATTTT.

The V and J genes are TRBV27 and TRBJ2-7, with 7 bases fitting TRBD1. The CDR3 length is 16 residues. Germline assignment: CDR1 MNHEY and CDR2 SMNVEV (reference sequence). V shed 4 bases and J 4 bases; nucleotides not matched to a gene: 13. CDR3 in amino acids: CASSSLRGTVKYEQYF. DNA for the CDR3: TGTGCCAGCAGTTCACTTCGAGGGACAGTAAAATACGAGCAGTACTTC.

The V gene is TRBV6-6, the J gene TRBJ2-2, with 12 nucleotides matching TRBD2. Trimming took 5 bases from V and 2 from J; bases not matched to a gene: 3. This CDR3 spans 16 amino acids. CDR1 is MNHNY and CDR2 is SVGAGI in the germline V gene (reference sequence). The chain's CDR3 is CASSGLAGLNTGELFF. CDR3 sequence (DNA): TGTGCCAGCAGTGGACTAGCGGGACTTAACACCGGGGAGCTGTTTTTT.

V gene TRBV6-1 combines with J gene TRBJ2-2; weak D call: TRBD2 (6 bases). CDR1 is MNHNS and CDR2 is SASEGT in the germline V gene. The length of the CDR3 is 17 residues. V lost 4 bases, J lost 7 bases, and 22 bases lay in between. The CDR3, as DNA: TGTGCCAGCAGTGGGTCGCTGGGAAGGGTGCGGGACGGGGAGCTGTTTTTT. Its translation is CASSGSLGRVRDGELFF.

The chain links TRBV4-2 to TRBJ2-3; 8 bases are shared with TRBD2. The V gene end was trimmed by 0 bases and the J gene end by 5 bases; junction bases not matched to a gene: 10. Germline V gene sequence: CDR1 LGHNA, CDR2 YNFKEQ. This CDR3 has 17 residues. CDR3 coding DNA: TGTGCCAGCAGCCAAGACCCCCCCGGGAGGGCCTTAGATACGCAGTATTTT. Its protein is CASSQDPPGRALDTQYF.

This chain joins TRBV6-6 and TRBJ2-7; 7 bases map to TRBD2. Germline CDR1 reads MNHNY; CDR2 reads SVGAGI (reference sequence). This CDR3 spans 16 amino acids. The V gene end was trimmed by 0 bases and the J gene end by 1 base; junction bases not matched to a gene: 6. CDR3 sequence reads: CASSYSPSGRSYEQYF. In DNA, the CDR3 is TGTGCCAGCAGTTACTCGCCTAGCGGTAGGTCCTACGAGCAGTACTTC.

The chain carries TRBV11-2 and TRBJ2-1; TRBD2 agrees at 9 bases. V lost 5 bases and J lost 13; bases outside the gene matches: 12. Per the germline V gene, CDR1 is SGHAT and CDR2 is FQNNGV. The CDR3 runs 14 residues. The CDR3 nucleotides read TGTGCCAGCAGCCCCCAGACTAGCGGCACCAAACAGTTCTTC. It is translated as CASSPQTSGTKQFF.